The 7 T cell receptor beta chains given below trace back to one sample, sequenced in a study of cytomegalovirus exposure and HLA in healthy donors. Primers for the PCR totalled 60 Vbeta and 13 Jbeta. TCRdb's copy holds only in-frame clones and misses some; the assay was immunoSEQ multiplex PCR. Its table records around 200,000 clones. Sequencing used PBMCs. The receptor source for this set is a woman under 30 in good health and CMV-seropositive.

The chain combines TRBV2 with TRBJ2-2, with TRBD2 matching 7 bases. The germline gives CDR1 SNHLY, CDR2 FYNNEI. The CDR3 is 15 residues long. V gave up 4 bases and J gave up 4 bases; unmatched junction bases: 6. The CDR3, as DNA: TGTGCCAGCAGTGTAATAGCGGGTGCCACCGGGGAGCTGTTTTTT. Residues: CASSVIAGATGELFF.

This chain connects TRBV27 to TRBJ1-2; D may be TRBD1 (6 bases). This CDR3 region has 17 residues. Deletions cut 4 bases from V and 4 bases from J, with 22 bases between. Germline-derived CDR1 and CDR2 are MNHEY and SMNVEV (reference sequence). The CDR3 sequence is CASSSYVGGGAGYGYTF. The CDR3 region has the DNA TGTGCCAGCAGTTCCTACGTCGGGGGGGGCGCGGGCTATGGCTACACCTTC.

The V and J genes are TRBV11-2 and TRBJ1-1; 8 bases are a match to TRBD1. J gave up 5 bases and V 4 bases, and 9 bases lay outside the gene matches. This CDR3 contains 15 residues. Germline CDR1 is SGHAT and CDR2 is FQNNGV. The CDR3 sequence is CASSSQTDRATEAFF. DNA of the CDR3: TGTGCCAGCAGCTCCCAAACGGACAGGGCGACTGAAGCTTTCTTT.

The chain is built from TRBV7-8 and TRBJ1-3; TRBD1 agrees at 8 bases. V shed 5 bases, J shed 7 bases, and the junction held 4 bases outside the gene matches. This CDR3 comprises 13 residues. Germline V gene data show CDR1 as SGHVS and CDR2 as FQNEAQ. CDR3: CASSPDRENTIYF. DNA for the CDR3: TGTGCCAGCAGCCCGGACAGGGAGAACACCATATATTTT.

J is TRBJ1-1 and V is TRBV11-2; a weak D match, TRBD1 (6 bases). Per the germline V gene, CDR1 is SGHAT and CDR2 is FQNNGV. CDR3 length equals 12 residues. The V and J ends lost 5 bases and 4 bases respectively, with 8 bases between them. The CDR3, as DNA: TGTGCCAGCAGCCAGGACAGCACTGAAGCTTTCTTT. Translation gives CASSQDSTEAFF.

The V gene is TRBV11-3, the J gene TRBJ2-7, with a tentative D call TRBD2 (6 bases). The CDR3 is 13 residues long. The V gene lost 5 bases and the J gene lost 5 bases, with 13 bases spanning the gap. CDR1 and CDR2 (germline): SGHNT, YENEEA. This chain's CDR3 is CASSPGGDNEQYF. The CDR3 region has the DNA TGTGCCAGCAGCCCCGGGGGAGATAACGAGCAGTACTTC.

The chain is built from TRBV19 and TRBJ2-2; D call uncertain. This CDR3 is 14 amino acids long. From germline, CDR1 is LNHDA and CDR2 SQIVND (reference sequence). The ends were cut back, 5 bases at V and 5 bases at J, with 12 bases in the middle. The CDR3 loop reads CASSPVQVTGELFF. DNA of the CDR3: TGTGCCAGTAGTCCGGTCCAGGTTACCGGGGAGCTGTTTTTT.